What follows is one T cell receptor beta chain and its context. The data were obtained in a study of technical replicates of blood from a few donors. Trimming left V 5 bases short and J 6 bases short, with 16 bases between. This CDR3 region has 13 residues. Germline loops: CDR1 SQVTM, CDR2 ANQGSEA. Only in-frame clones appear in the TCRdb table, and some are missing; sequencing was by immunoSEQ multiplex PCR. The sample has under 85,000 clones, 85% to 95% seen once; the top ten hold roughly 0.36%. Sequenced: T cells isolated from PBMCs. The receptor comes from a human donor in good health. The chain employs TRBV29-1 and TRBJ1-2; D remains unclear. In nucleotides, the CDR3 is TGCAGCGTTCCGACCGGAGGGTTCGATGGCTACACCTTC. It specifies CSVPTGGFDGYTF.